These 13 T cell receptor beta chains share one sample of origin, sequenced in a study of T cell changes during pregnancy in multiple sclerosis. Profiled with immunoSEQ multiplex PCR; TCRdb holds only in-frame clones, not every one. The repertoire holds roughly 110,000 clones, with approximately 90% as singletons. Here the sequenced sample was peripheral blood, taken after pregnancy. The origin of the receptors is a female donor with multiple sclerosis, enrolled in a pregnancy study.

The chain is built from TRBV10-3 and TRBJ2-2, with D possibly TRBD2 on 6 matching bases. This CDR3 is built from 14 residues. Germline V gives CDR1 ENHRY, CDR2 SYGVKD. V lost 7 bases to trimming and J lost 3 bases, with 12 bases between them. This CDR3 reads CAITKGLHTGELFF. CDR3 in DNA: TGTGCCATCACTAAAGGACTACACACCGGGGAGCTGTTTTTT.

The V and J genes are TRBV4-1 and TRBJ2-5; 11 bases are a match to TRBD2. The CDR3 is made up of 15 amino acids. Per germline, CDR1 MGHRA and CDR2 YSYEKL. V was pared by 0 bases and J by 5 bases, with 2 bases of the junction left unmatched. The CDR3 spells CASSQDGLAGETQYF. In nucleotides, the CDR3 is TGCGCCAGCAGCCAAGATGGACTAGCGGGCGAGACCCAGTACTTC.

CDR3 bases: TGTGCCAGCCGGACTAGCAAGCAAGAGACCCAGTACTTC. Protein: CASRTSKQETQYF. This chain uses TRBV2 with TRBJ2-5, with 8 bases identical to TRBD2. The germline gives CDR1 SNHLY, CDR2 FYNNEI. The CDR3 has 13 residues. V was clipped by 8 bases and J by 2 bases; unmatched bases: 4.

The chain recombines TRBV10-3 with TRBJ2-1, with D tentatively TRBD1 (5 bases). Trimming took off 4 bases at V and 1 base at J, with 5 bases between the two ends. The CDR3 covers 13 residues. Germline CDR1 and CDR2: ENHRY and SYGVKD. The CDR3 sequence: CAISGQSYNEQFF. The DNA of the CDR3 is TGTGCCATCAGTGGACAGTCCTACAATGAGCAGTTCTTC.

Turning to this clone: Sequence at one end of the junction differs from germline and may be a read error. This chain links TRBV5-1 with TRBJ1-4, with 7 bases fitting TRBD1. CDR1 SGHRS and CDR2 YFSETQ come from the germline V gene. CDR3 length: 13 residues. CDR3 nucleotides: TGCGCCAGCACTAACGAGGGGGCCGGCCTTAGAGTTTTT. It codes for CASTNEGAGLRVF.

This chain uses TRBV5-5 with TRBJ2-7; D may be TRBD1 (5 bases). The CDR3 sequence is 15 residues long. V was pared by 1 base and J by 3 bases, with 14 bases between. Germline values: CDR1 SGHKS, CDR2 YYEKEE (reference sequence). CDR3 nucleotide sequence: TGTGCCAGCAGCTTGTCCCCCCAACAGGACTACGAGCAGTACTTC. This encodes CASSLSPQQDYEQYF. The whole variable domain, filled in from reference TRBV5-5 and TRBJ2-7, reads DAGVTQSPTHLIKTRGQQVTLRCSPISGHKSVSWYQQVLGQGPQFIFQYYEKEERGRGNFPDRFSARQFPNYSSELNVNALLLGDSALYLCASSLSPQQDYEQYFGPGTRLTVT.

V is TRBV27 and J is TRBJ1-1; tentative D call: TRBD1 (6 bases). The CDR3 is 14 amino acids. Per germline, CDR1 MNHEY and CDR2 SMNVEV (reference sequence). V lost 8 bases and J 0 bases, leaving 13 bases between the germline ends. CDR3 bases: TGTGCCAGCCAACCGGACAGCCTGAACACTGAAGCTTTCTTT. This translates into CASQPDSLNTEAFF.

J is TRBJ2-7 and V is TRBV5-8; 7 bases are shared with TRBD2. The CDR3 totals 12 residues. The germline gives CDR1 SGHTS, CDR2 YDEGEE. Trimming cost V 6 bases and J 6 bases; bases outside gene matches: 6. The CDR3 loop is CASTREIGEQYF. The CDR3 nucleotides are TGTGCCAGCACGCGGGAGATAGGCGAGCAGTACTTC.

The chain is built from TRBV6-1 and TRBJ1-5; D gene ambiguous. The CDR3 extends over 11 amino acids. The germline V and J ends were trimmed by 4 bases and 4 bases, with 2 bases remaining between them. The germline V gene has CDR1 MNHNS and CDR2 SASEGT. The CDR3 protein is CASSVNQPQHF. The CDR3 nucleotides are TGTGCCAGCAGTGTAAATCAGCCCCAGCATTTT.

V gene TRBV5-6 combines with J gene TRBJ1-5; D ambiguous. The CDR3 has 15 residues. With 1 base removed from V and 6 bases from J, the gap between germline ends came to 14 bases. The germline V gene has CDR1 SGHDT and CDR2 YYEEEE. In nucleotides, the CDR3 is TGTGCCAGCAGCTTGTACCGGGAATTCGGTCAGCCCCAGCATTTT. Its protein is CASSLYREFGQPQHF.

Here the CDR3 reads CARAPGDYGYTF. The CDR3, as DNA: TGTGCCAGAGCCCCGGGGGACTATGGCTACACCTTC. The rearrangement uses TRBV27 and TRBJ1-2, with D maybe TRBD1 (5 bases). Trimming pared 9 bases from V and 3 bases from J, leaving 11 bases between. Germline-derived CDR1 and CDR2 are MNHEY and SMNVEV (reference sequence). The CDR3 loop spans 12 amino acids.

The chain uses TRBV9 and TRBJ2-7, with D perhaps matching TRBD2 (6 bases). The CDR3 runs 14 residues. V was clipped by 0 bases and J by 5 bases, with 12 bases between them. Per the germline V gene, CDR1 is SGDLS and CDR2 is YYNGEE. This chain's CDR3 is CASSVGYGRDEQYF. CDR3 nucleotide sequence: TGTGCCAGCAGCGTAGGATACGGGAGAGACGAGCAGTACTTC.

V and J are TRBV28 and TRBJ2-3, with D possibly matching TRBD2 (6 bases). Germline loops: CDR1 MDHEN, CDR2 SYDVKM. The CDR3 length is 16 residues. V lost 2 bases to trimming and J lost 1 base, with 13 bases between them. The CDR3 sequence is CASSLRRGPRTDTQYF. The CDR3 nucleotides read TGTGCCAGCAGTTTAAGGAGGGGCCCACGCACAGATACGCAGTATTTT.